This is a list of T cell receptor beta chains from one sample in a study of shared clonotypes between healthy human individuals. Using immunoSEQ multiplex PCR, the repertoire was profiled, and TCRdb retains in-frame clones only, with some absent. This table holds about 2.2 million clones, around 93% found once. Sequenced input: naive CD8+ T cells from PBMCs. These TCRs come from a man aged 18 to 30 in good health. Some clones in this sample may be carry-over from other donors' samples. The conserved cysteine and the conserved F or W are not part of the CDR3 here.

j_call cdr3_length v_call cdr3_aa
TRBJ2-1 12 TRBV6-6 ATKLPGQIYEQF
TRBJ1-5 11 TRBV7-9 ASRQGDNQPQH
TRBJ1-1 11 TRBV28 ASSLFAGTEAF
TRBJ2-2 12 TRBV19 ASQWRPNTGELF
TRBJ1-1 12 TRBV5-1 ASSWTGMNTEAF
TRBJ2-1 14 TRBV25-1 ASSDGGGGSYNEQF
TRBJ2-1 14 TRBV4-1 ASSQVAGGLGNEQF
TRBJ2-7 12 TRBV6-1 ASRADRDSYEQY
TRBJ1-2 12 TRBV19 ASSYRHQADGYT
TRBJ1-1 11 TRBV4-3 ASSQGFTLEAF
TRBJ2-1 14 TRBV6-5 ASSYSTSGSGYEQF
TRBJ1-1 13 TRBV6-5 ASSYGRSMNTEAF
TRBJ2-1 14 TRBV29-1 SVVAQRGGIYNEQF
TRBJ2-7 11 TRBV19 ASSMRGAYEQY
TRBJ1-1 14 TRBV27 ASSPRQGAANTEAF
TRBJ2-1 12 TRBV30 AWSLVRLEDEQF
TRBJ1-1 13 TRBV9 ASSPRTGVNTEAF
TRBJ2-1 11 TRBV11-2 ASSQTRLNEQF
TRBJ1-1 15 TRBV28 ASSPTGGEEFVTEAF
TRBJ2-1 16 TRBV2 ASSEGTSGSRTYNEQF
TRBJ2-1 14 TRBV27 ASSLGASGIGNEQF
TRBJ2-3 16 TRBV7-9 ASSSTSGRVLRVDTQY
TRBJ2-7 15 TRBV12-5 ASGLVTPQGITYEQY
TRBJ1-4 13 TRBV6-6 ASSYQRQANEKLF
TRBJ2-1 14 TRBV5-4 ASSQPGASSYNEQF
TRBJ2-1 13 TRBV29-1 SVELTSGRSNEQF
TRBJ2-1 10 TRBV5-6 ASRDRAGEQF
TRBJ1-5 12 TRBV6-1 ASSERQGPQPQH
TRBJ2-2 12 TRBV28 ASGTGIPTGELF
TRBJ1-1 13 TRBV9 ASSVRDRDGTEAF